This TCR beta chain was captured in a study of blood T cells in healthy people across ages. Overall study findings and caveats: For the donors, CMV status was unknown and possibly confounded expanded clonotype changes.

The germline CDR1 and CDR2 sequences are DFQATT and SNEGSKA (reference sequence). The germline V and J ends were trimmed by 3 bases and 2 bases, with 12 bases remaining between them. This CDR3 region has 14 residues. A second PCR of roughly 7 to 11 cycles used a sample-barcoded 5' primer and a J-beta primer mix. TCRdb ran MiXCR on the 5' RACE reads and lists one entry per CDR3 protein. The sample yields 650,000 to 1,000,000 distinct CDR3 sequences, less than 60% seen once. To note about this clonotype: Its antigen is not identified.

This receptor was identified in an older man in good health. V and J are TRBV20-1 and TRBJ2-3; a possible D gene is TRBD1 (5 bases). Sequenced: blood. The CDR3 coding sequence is TGCAGTGCTAGGTCGACAGTTTTCACAGATACGCAGTATTTT. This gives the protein CSARSTVFTDTQYF.